These 16 T cell receptor beta chains share one sample of origin, sequenced in a study of blood T cell repertoires in COVID-19 (dated by TCRdb to the early 2020s). Library preparation was by the immunoSEQ multiplex PCR assay. TCRdb limited this immuneACCESS table to in-frame rearrangements with V and J called. A share of clones is missing; checked studies link under half to unresolved V genes, and the rest is unexplained. The table for this sample lists some 200,000 clones; 78% of them were counted only once. About 18% of the sample comes from the top ten. Sequenced material: PBMCs or T cells enriched from blood (not recorded which). Receptors were obtained from a woman aged 50 to 60 who had recovered from COVID-19.

The chain employs TRBV5-1 and TRBJ1-3; 11 bases align to TRBD1. Losses at the gene ends were 3 bases for V and 10 bases for J; bases not matched to a gene: 9. Germline CDR1 SGHRS, CDR2 YFSETQ. The CDR3 length is 15 residues. The CDR3 protein is CASSSRTGGMETIYF. DNA of the CDR3: TGCGCCAGCAGCTCCCGGACAGGGGGCATGGAGACCATATATTTT.

This chain uses TRBV7-3 with TRBJ2-3, with TRBD1 identical over 9 bases. This CDR3 is built from 16 residues. The V gene's germline CDR1 is SGHTA and CDR2 FQGTGA. With V trimmed by 4 bases and J by 5 bases, 10 bases remained unmatched. CDR3 amino acids: CASSSSGTGKGDTQYF. CDR3 nucleotides: TGTGCCAGCAGCTCAAGTGGGACAGGGAAGGGAGATACGCAGTATTTT.

This chain joins TRBV28 and TRBJ2-1, with 9 nucleotides matching TRBD2. Germline trimming cut 6 bases from V and 0 bases from J; bases unmatched to any gene: 0. The germline CDR1 and CDR2 sequences are MDHEN and SYDVKM. This CDR3 has 14 residues. CDR3 coding DNA: TGTGCCAGCAGGCGGGAGGGCTCCTACAATGAGCAGTTCTTC. Translated: CASRREGSYNEQFF.

This chain joins TRBV4-1 and TRBJ1-4; no firm D call. CDR1 is MGHRA, CDR2 YSYEKL, per germline. CDR3 length: 16 residues. V lost 2 bases, J lost 0 bases, and 10 bases lay in between. CDR3 nucleotides: TGCGCCAGCAGCCAACCTCAGACATCAACTAATGAAAAACTGTTTTTT. Its protein product is CASSQPQTSTNEKLFF.

The chain combines TRBV14 with TRBJ2-2; the match to TRBD1 covers 7 bases. CDR3 length: 16 amino acids. V shed 4 bases and J 0 bases; nucleotides not matched to a gene: 5. Germline assignment: CDR1 SGHDN and CDR2 FVKESK. The chain's CDR3 is CASSRSRGTNTGELFF. CDR3 nucleotides: TGTGCCAGCAGCCGTTCCAGGGGGACGAACACCGGGGAGCTGTTTTTT. The full variable domain, rest sourced from reference TRBV14 and TRBJ2-2, is EAGVTQFPSHSVIEKGQTVTLRCDPISGHDNLYWYRRVMGKEIKFLLHFVKESKQDESGMPNNRFLAERTGGTYSTLKVQPAELEDSGVYFCASSRSRGTNTGELFFGEGSRLTVL.

A single count supports this clone. V and J are TRBV3-1 (or the pseudogene TRBV3-2) and TRBJ2-1, with 7 bases that match TRBD2. The CDR3 spans 12 residues. Germline V gene data show CDR1 as LGHDT and CDR2 as YNNKEL (reference sequence). J gave up 10 bases and V 1 base, and 1 base lay outside the gene matches. CDR3 amino acids: CASSQVGREQFF. CDR3 coding DNA: TGTGCCAGCAGCCAAGTCGGGAGGGAGCAGTTCTTC.

The V and J genes are TRBV18 and TRBJ1-3, with 7 positions matching TRBD1. This CDR3 has 17 amino acids. After removal of 6 bases from V and 0 bases from J, the junction contained 11 bases not matched to a gene. CDR1 KGHSH and CDR2 LQKENI come from the germline V gene. The CDR3 sequence: CASSGTAPSSSGNTIYF. The CDR3 DNA reads TGTGCCAGCTCCGGGACAGCCCCGTCGAGCTCTGGAAACACCATATATTTT.

This clone came up once. The V and J genes are TRBV24-1 and TRBJ2-3, with D unresolved. CDR3 size: 13 residues. Looked up from germline, CDR1 is KGHDR and CDR2 is SFDVKD. The ends were cut back, 9 bases at V and 1 base at J, with 10 bases in the middle. CDR3 protein: CATQSPGTDTQYF. The CDR3 DNA reads as TGTGCCACCCAATCCCCGGGCACAGATACGCAGTATTTT.

This clone was recorded a few times. This chain connects TRBV30 to TRBJ2-5; no reliable D call. V lost 3 bases, J lost 1 base, and 6 bases lay in between. Per the germline V gene, CDR1 is GTSNPN and CDR2 is SVGIG (reference sequence). There are 12 residues in the CDR3. The CDR3 sequence is CAWSPRQETQYF. CDR3 nucleotide sequence: TGTGCCTGGAGCCCTCGCCAAGAGACCCAGTACTTC.

The chain joins TRBV7-3 to TRBJ2-1; 7 nucleotides line up with TRBD1. The CDR3 runs 17 residues. J was trimmed by 7 bases and V by 1 base; bases with no gene match: 13. CDR1 and CDR2 from the germline V gene are SGHTA and FQGTGA. In DNA, the CDR3 is TGTGCCAGCAGCTTAATGCCCCTTACAGGGGTAGGGAATGAGCAGTTCTTC. This codes for CASSLMPLTGVGNEQFF.

The V gene is TRBV14, the J gene TRBJ2-7, with 11 bases identical to TRBD2. The germline V gene encodes CDR1 SGHDN and CDR2 FVKESK. V was clipped by 0 bases and J by 2 bases; unmatched bases: 6. This CDR3 has 17 amino acids. The CDR3 nucleotides are TGTGCCAGCAGCCAAGAACCCCTGACTAGCGGGGCCTACGAGCAGTACTTC. Residues: CASSQEPLTSGAYEQYF.

V and J are TRBV5-1 and TRBJ2-2; 13 bases align to TRBD2. The CDR3 runs 14 residues. The V segment lost 9 bases and the J segment 4 bases; nucleotides outside the gene matches: 3. CDR1 SGHRS and CDR2 YFSETQ come from the germline V gene. The CDR3 sequence: CATRLAGGTGELFF. In DNA, the CDR3 is TGCGCCACCCGACTAGCGGGAGGCACCGGGGAGCTGTTTTTT.

This clone was counted many times. The chain links TRBV10-1 to TRBJ2-1; perhaps TRBD2 as D (6 bases). The ends were cut back, 3 bases at V and 4 bases at J, with 16 bases in the middle. CDR1 WNHNN and CDR2 SYGVQD come from the germline V gene (reference sequence). This CDR3 is built from 16 residues. This CDR3 is CASSDRGSSRYNEQFF. CDR3 DNA sequence: TGCGCCAGCAGTGACCGGGGGTCTAGCCGGTACAATGAGCAGTTCTTC.

The chain is built from TRBV7-2 and TRBJ2-3; 10 bases are shared with TRBD2. J lost 0 bases, V lost 2 bases, and 8 bases had no gene match. Germline CDR1 reads SGHTA; CDR2 reads FQGNSA. The CDR3 is made up of 18 amino acids. CDR3 bases: TGTGCCAGCAGCTTAATAGCGGGAGGTTTTTCTAGCACAGATACGCAGTATTTT. This codes for CASSLIAGGFSSTDTQYF.

The chain couples TRBV7-8 to TRBJ1-2; 9 bases are shared with TRBD1. The CDR3 runs 15 residues. The V gene end was trimmed by 10 bases and the J gene end by 4 bases; junction bases not matched to a gene: 13. Germline lookup yields CDR1 SGHVS and CDR2 FQNEAQ. The CDR3 nucleotides read TGTGCCACCAGTAGACCCGGGACAGGGTCCTATGGCTACACCTTC. Translation: CATSRPGTGSYGYTF.

The CDR3 region is CASSVDSYSGNTIYF. As DNA, the CDR3 is TGCGCCAGCAGCGTGGACTCTTACTCTGGAAACACCATATATTTT. The J gene is TRBJ1-3, the V gene TRBV5-1; no clear D. The V end lost 4 bases, the J end lost 0 bases, and 11 bases lay between the germline ends. The CDR3 is 15 amino acids. Per germline, CDR1 SGHRS and CDR2 YFSETQ.